This TCR beta chain was retrieved from a study of OX40 agonist ivuxolimab in advanced cancers. Sequencing used immunoSEQ multiplex PCR; TCRdb keeps in-frame clones, though not all of them. Of 45,000 to 60,000 clones listed, approximately 90% are singletons. In germline, CDR1 is MNHEY, CDR2 SMNVEV (reference sequence). V shed 5 bases and J 0 bases; nucleotides not matched to a gene: 6. This CDR3 contains 16 residues. The rearrangement joins TRBV27 to TRBJ1-3, with 8 bases aligning to TRBD1. The sample in question was CD4+ or CD8+ T cells sorted from blood, obtained in a trial of the OX40 agonist ivuxolimab. The clonotype originates from an adult with an advanced solid tumor such as melanoma, head and neck, liver or kidney cancer. The CDR3 nucleotides are TGTGCCAGCAGTACGACAGGGGACCTCTCTGGAAACACCATATATTTT. Its protein is CASSTTGDLSGNTIYF.